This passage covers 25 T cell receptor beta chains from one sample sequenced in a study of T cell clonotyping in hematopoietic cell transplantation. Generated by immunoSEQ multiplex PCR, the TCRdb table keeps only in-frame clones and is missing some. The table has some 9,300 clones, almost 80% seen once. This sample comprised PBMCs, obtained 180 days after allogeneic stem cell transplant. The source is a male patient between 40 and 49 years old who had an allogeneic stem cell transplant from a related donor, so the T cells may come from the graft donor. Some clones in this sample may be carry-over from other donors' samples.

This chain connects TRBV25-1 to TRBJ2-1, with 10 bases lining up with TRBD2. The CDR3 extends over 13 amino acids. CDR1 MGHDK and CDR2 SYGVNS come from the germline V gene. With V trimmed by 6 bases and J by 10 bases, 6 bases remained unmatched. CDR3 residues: CASRGTSAFEQFF. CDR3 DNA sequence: TGTGCCAGCAGAGGGACTAGCGCATTCGAGCAGTTCTTC.

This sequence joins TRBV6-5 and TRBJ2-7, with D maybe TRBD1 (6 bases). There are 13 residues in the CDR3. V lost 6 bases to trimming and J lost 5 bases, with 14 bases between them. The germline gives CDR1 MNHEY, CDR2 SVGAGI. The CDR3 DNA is TGTGCCAGCAGACGATACAGGGCCCACGAGCAGTACTTC. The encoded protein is CASRRYRAHEQYF.

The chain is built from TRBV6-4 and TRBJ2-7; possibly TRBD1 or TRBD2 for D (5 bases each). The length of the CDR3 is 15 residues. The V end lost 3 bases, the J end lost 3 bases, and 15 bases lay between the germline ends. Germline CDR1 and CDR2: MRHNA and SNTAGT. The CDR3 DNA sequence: TGTGCCAGCAGTGATGGTGAGGGGATAGGCTACGAGCAGTACTTC. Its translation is CASSDGEGIGYEQYF.

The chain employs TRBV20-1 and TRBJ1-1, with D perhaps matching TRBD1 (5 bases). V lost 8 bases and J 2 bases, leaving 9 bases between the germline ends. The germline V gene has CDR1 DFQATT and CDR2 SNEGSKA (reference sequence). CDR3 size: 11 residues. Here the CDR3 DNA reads TGCAGTATCGACAGTAACACTGAAGCTTTCTTT. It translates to CSIDSNTEAFF.

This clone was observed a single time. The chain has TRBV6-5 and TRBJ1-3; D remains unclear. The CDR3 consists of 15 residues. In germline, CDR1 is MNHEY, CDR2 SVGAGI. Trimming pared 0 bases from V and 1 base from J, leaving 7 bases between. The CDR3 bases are TGTGCCAGCAGTTACTCTCGGAGATCTGGAAACACCATATATTTT. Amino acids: CASSYSRRSGNTIYF.

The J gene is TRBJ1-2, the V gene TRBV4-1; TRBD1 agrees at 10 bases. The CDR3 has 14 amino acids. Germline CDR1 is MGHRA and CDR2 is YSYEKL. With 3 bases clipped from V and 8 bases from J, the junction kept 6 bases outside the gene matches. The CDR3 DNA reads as TGCGCCAGCAGCCAGTCGACAGGGGGCTTAGGCTACACCTTC. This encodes CASSQSTGGLGYTF.

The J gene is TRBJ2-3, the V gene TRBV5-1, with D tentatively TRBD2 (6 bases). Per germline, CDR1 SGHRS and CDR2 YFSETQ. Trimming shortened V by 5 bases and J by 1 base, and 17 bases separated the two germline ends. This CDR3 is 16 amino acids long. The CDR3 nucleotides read TGCGCCAGCAGTGGTGGGACTTCCCGCGGCACAGATACGCAGTATTTT. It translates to CASSGGTSRGTDTQYF.

CDR3 amino acids: CASSTGLYDTDTQYF. In nucleotides, the CDR3 is TGTGCCAGCAGTACAGGGCTGTATGACACAGATACGCAGTATTTT. The chain carries TRBV6-5 and TRBJ2-3; TRBD1 might be the D (6 bases). This CDR3 is built from 15 residues. Trimming removed 5 bases from V and 2 bases from J, with 14 bases in between. Germline V CDR1 and CDR2: MNHEY, SVGAGI.

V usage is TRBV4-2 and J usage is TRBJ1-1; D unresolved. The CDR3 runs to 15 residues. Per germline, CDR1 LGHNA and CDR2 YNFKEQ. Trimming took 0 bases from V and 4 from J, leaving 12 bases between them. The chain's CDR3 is CASSQDRTVITEAFF. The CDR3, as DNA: TGTGCCAGCAGCCAAGATCGCACGGTCATCACTGAAGCTTTCTTT.

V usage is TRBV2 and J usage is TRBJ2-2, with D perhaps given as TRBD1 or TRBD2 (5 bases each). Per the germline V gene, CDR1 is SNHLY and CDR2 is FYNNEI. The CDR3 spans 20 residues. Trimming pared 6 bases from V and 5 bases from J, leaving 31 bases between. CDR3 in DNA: TGTGCCAGCAGGCCGGACGGGGTAACTGTGGGGCTCCCCTGGACCGGGGAGCTGTTTTTT. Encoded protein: CASRPDGVTVGLPWTGELFF.

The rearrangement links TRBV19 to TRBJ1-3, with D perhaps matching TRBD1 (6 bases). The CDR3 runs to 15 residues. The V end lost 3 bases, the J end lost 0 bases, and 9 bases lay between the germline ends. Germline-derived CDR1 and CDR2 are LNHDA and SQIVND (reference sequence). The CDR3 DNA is TGTGCCAGTAGTATGGACAGATTCTCTGGAAACACCATATATTTT. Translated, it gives CASSMDRFSGNTIYF.

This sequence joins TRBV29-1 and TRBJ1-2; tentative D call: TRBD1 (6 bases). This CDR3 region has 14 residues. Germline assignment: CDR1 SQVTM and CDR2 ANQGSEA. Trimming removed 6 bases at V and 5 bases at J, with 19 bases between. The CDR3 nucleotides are TGCAGCGTCGAACCTAGAACAACAGGGTATGGCTACACCTTC. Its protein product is CSVEPRTTGYGYTF.

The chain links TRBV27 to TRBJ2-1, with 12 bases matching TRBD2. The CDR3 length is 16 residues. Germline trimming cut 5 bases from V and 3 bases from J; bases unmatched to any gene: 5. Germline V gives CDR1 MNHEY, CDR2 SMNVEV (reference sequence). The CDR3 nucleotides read TGTGCCAGCAGTCAAGGACTAGCGGGGTTCTACAATGAGCAGTTCTTC. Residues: CASSQGLAGFYNEQFF.

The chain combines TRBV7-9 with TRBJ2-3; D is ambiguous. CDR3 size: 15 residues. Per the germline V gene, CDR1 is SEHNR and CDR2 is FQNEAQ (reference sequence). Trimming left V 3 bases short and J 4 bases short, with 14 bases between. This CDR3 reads CASSFWAVRSDTQYF. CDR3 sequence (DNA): TGTGCCAGCAGCTTCTGGGCGGTTCGCTCAGATACGCAGTATTTT.

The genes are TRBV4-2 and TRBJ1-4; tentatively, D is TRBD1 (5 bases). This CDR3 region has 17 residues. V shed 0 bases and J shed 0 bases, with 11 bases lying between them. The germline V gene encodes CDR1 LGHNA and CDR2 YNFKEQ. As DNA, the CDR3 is TGTGCCAGCAGCCAAGATGGGGACGCTGCAACTAATGAAAAACTGTTTTTT. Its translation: CASSQDGDAATNEKLFF.

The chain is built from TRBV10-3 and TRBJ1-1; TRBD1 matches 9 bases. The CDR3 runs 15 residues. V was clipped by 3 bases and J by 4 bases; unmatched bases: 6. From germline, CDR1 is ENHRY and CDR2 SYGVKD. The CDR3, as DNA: TGTGCCATCAGTGACGAACAGGGGGCCTCCACTGAAGCTTTCTTT. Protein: CAISDEQGASTEAFF.

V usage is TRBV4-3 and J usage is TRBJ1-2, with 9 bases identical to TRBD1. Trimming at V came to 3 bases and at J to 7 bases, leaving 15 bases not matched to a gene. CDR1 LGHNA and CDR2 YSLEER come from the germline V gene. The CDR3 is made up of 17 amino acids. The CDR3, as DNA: TGCGCCAGCAGCCAGGAGGGACAGGGATTTTGGCTCGGTGGCTACACCTTC. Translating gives CASSQEGQGFWLGGYTF.

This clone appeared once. CDR3 sequence: CASNPLGDLETQYF. The CDR3 coding sequence is TGTGCCAGCAACCCCCTCGGGGATTTGGAGACCCAGTACTTC. The V and J genes are TRBV9 and TRBJ2-5, with a possible D match to TRBD2 (5 bases). Germline-derived CDR1 and CDR2 are SGDLS and YYNGEE. CDR3 length: 14 amino acids. V dropped 6 bases and J dropped 5 bases, with 17 bases sitting between them.

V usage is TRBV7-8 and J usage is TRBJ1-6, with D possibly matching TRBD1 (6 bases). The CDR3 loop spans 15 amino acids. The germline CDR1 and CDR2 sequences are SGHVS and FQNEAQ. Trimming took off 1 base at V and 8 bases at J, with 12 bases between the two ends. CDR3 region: CASSLDGGRYSPLHF. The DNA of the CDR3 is TGTGCCAGCAGCTTAGACGGGGGGCGTTATTCACCCCTCCACTTT.

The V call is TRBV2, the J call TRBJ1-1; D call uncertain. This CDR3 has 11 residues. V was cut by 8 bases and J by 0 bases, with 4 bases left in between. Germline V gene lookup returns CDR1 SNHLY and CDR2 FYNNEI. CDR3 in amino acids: CASQLNTEAFF. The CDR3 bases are TGTGCCAGCCAATTGAACACTGAAGCTTTCTTT. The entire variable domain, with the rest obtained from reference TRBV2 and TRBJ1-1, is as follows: EPEVTQTPSHQVTQMGQEVILRCVPISNHLYFYWYRQILGQKVEFLVSFYNNEISEKSEIFDDQFSVERPDGSNFTLKIRSTKLEDSAMYFCASQLNTEAFFGQGTRLTVV.

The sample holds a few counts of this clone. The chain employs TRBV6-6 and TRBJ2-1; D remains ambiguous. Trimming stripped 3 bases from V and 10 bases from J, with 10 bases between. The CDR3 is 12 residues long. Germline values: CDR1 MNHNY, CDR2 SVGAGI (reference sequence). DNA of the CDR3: TGTGCCAGCAGTTATTCATCATACGAGCAGTTCTTC. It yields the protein CASSYSSYEQFF.

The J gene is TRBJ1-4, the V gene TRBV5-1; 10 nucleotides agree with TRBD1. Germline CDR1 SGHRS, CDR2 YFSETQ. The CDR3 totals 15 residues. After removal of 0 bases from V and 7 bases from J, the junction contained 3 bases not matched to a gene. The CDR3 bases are TGCGCCAGCAGCTTGGAGGGGACAGGGGCTGAAAAACTGTTTTTT. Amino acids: CASSLEGTGAEKLFF.

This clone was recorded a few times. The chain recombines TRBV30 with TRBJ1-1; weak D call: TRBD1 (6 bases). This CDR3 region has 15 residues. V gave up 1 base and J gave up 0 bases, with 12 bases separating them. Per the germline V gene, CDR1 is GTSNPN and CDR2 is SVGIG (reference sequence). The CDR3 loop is CAWSEKGGLNTEAFF. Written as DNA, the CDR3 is TGTGCCTGGAGTGAAAAAGGGGGTCTGAACACTGAAGCTTTCTTT.

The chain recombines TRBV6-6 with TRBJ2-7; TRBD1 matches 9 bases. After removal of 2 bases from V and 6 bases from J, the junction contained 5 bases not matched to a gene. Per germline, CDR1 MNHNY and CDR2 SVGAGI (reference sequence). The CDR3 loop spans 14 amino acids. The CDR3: CASSYPTGQGEQYF. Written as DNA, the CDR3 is TGTGCCAGCAGTTACCCGACGGGACAGGGCGAGCAGTACTTC.

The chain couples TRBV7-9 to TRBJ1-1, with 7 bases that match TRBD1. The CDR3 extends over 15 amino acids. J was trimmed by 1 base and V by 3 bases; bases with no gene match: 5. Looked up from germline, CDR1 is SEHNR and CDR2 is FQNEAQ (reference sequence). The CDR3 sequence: CASSFNRDRNTEAFF. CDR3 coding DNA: TGTGCCAGCAGCTTCAACCGGGACAGGAACACTGAAGCTTTCTTT.